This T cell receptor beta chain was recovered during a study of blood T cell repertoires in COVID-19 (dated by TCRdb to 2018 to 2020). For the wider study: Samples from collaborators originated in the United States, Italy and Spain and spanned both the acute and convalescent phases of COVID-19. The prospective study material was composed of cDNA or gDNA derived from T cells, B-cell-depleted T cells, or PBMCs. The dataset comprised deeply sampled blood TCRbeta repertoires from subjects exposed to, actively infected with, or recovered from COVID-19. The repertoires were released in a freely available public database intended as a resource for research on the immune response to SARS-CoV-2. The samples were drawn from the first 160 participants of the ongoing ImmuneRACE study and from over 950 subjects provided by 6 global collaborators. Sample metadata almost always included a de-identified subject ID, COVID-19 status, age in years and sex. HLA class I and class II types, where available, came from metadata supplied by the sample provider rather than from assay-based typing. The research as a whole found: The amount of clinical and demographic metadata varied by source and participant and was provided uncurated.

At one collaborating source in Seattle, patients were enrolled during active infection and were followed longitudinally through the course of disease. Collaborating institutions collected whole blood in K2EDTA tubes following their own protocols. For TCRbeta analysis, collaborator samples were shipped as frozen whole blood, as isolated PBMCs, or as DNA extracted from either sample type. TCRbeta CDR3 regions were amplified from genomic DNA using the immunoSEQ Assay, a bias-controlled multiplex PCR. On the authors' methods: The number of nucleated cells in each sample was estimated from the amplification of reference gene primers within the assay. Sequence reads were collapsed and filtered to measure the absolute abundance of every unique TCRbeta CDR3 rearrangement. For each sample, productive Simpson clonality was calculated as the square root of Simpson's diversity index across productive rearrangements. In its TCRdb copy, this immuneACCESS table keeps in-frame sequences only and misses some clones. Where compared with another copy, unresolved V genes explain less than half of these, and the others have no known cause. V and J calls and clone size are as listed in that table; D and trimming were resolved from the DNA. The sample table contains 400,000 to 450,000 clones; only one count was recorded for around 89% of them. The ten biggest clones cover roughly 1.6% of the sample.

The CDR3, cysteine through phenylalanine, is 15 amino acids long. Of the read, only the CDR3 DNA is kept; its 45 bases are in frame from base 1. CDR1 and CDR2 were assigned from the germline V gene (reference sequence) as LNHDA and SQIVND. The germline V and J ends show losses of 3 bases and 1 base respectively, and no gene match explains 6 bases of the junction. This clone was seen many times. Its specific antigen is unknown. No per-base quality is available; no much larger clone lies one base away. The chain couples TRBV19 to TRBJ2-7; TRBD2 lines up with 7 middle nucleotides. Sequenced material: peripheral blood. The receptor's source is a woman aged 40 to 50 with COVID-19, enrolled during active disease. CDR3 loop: CASSITAGGSYEQYF. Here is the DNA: TGTGCCAGTAGTATTACCGCCGGGGGGTCCTACGAGCAGTACTTC. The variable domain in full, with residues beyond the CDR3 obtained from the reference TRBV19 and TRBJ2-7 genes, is DGGITQSPKYLFRKEGQNVTLSCEQNLNHDAMYWYRQDPGQGLRLIYYSQIVNDFQKGDIAEGYSVSREKKESFPLTVTSAQKNPTAFYLCASSITAGGSYEQYFGPGTRLTVT.